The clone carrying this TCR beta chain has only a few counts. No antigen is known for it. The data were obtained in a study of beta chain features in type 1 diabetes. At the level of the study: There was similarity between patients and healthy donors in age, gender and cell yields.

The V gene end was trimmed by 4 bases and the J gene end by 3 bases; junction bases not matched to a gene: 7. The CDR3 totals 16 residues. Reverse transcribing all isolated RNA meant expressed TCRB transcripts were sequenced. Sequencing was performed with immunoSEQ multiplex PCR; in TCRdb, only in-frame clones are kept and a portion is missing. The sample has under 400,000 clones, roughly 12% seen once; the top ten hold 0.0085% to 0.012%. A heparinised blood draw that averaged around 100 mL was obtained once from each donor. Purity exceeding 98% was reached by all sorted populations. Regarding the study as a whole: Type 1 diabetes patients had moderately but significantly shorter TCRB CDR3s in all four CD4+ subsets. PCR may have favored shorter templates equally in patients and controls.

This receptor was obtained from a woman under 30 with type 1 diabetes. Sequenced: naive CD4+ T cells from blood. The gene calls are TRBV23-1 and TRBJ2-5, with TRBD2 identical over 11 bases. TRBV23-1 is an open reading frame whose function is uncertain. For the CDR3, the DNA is TGCGCCAGCAGTCCTGGGACTAGCGGAGCTAAAGAGACCCAGTACTTC. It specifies CASSPGTSGAKETQYF.